The present TCR beta chain was sequenced within a study of cytomegalovirus exposure and HLA in healthy donors. Study-wide results and limits: The classifier was said to identify cytomegalovirus status with high specificity and sensitivity. Specific recognition of CMV antigens was confirmed in vitro for a few chains (all CMV-associated).

The table came from immunoSEQ multiplex PCR; TCRdb's copy has only in-frame clones and leaves some out. The sample consists of 150,000 or so clones, about nine tenths of them appearing once. For this clone: The antigen remains unidentified.

Germline V gene data show CDR1 as SNHLY and CDR2 as FYNNEI. This CDR3 is built from 13 residues. V lost 8 bases, J lost 4 bases, and 12 bases lay in between. The gene calls are TRBV2 and TRBJ1-5, with D perhaps TRBD1 (6 bases). Sample: PBMCs. The clonotype was recovered from a man aged 18 to 35 in good health and CMV-seropositive. CDR3 nucleotides: TGTGCCAGCGGAAATACAGGGAATCAGCCCCAGCATTTT. Amino acids: CASGNTGNQPQHF.